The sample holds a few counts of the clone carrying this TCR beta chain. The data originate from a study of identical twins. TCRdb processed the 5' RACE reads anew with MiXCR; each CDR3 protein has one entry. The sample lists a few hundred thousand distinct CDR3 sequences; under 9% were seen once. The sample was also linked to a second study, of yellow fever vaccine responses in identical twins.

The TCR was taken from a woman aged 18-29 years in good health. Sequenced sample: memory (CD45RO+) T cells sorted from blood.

The DNA for the CDR3 is TGCGCCAGCAGTGCCGGGACCCAAGATACGCAGTATTTT. It specifies CASSAGTQDTQYF. V gene TRBV5-1 combines with J gene TRBJ2-3; D is perhaps TRBD1 or TRBD2 (5 bases each). The CDR3 length is 13 residues. The V and J ends lost 5 bases and 5 bases respectively, with 12 bases between them. Germline values: CDR1 SGHRS, CDR2 YFSETQ.